This T cell receptor (beta chain) was documented in a study of molecular identifiers for immune sequencing clone quantification. Study-level points and caveats: Because of identical TCR molecules sharing a barcode, sizes of highly expanded clones could be underestimated. Naive cells had under 1% of molecules in clones above 20 RNA copies, effectors over 99%.

Details on this clonotype: The antigen is unknown. The junction does not match germline at one end; this may be a read error.

Methods described previously, with TCR primers listed, were used for bulk TCR libraries. MiXCR was run by TCRdb on the PCR reads, yielding one entry per CDR3 protein. This table holds 90,000 to 120,000 distinct CDR3 sequences, roughly 38% found once. Sorting selected naive CD8 T cells with a CD8+CD4-CCR7+CD45RA+ phenotype. Germline V CDR1 and CDR2: SQVTM, ANQGSEA. This CDR3 has 16 residues. The sequenced material came from naive CD8+ T cells from blood, with Jurkat cell RNA spiked in. The subset is: FACS-sorted CD8+CD4-CCR7+CD45RA+ naive T cells. The receptor was derived from a human donor in good health. Some libraries in this study had Jurkat cell RNA spiked in. The chain couples TRBV29-1 to TRBJ2-7; 15 bases are shared with TRBD2. CDR3 amino acids: CSVEGLAGGRAYEQYF. DNA for the CDR3: TGCAGCGTGGAAGGACTAGCGGGAGGGAGGGCCTACGAGCAGTACTTC.